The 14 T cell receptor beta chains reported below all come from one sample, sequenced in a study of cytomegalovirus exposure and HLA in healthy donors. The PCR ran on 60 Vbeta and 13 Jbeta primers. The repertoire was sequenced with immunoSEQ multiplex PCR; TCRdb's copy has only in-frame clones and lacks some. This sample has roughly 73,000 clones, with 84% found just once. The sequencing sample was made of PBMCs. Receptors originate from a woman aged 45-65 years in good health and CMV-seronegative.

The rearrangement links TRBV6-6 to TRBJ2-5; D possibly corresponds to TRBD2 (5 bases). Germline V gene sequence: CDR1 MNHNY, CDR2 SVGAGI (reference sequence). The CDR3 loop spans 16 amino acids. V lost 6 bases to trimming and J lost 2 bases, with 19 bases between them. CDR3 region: CASSFTRTLAQETQYF. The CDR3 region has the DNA TGTGCCAGCAGCTTTACTAGAACCCTCGCTCAAGAGACCCAGTACTTC.

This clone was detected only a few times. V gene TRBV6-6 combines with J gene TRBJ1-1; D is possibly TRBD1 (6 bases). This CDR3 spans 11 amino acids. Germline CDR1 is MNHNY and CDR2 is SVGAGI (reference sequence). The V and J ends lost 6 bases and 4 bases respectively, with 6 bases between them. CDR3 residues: CASRQGTEAFF. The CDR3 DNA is TGTGCCAGCAGACAGGGCACTGAAGCTTTCTTT.

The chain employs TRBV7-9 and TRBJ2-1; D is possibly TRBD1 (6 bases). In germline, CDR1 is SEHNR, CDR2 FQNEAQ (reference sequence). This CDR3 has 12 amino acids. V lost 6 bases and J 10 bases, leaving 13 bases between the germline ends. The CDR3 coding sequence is TGTGCCAGCAGTCTCAGGGGAGAAGAGCAGTTCTTC. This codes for CASSLRGEEQFF. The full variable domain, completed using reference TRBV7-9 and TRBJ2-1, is DTGVSQNPRHKITKRGQNVTFRCDPISEHNRLYWYRQTLGQGPEFLTYFQNEAQLEKSRLLSDRFSAERPKGSFSTLEIQRTEQGDSAMYLCASSLRGEEQFFGPGTRLTVL.

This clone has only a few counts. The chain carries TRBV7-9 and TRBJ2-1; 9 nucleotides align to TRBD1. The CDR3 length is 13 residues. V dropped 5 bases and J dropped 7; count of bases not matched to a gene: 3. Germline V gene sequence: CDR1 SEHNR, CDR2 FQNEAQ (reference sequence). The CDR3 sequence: CASSRGQGNEQFF. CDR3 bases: TGTGCCAGCAGCCGGGGACAGGGAAATGAGCAGTTCTTC.

The CDR3 bases are TGTGCCAGCAGTATTCCGGGACAAGCCTTGTGGGAGAACACTGAAGCTTTCTTT. Protein product: CASSIPGQALWENTEAFF. The V call is TRBV28, the J call TRBJ1-1, with D perhaps TRBD1 (6 bases). This CDR3 has 18 amino acids. Germline V gives CDR1 MDHEN, CDR2 SYDVKM. V gave up 5 bases and J gave up 1 base, with 23 bases separating them.

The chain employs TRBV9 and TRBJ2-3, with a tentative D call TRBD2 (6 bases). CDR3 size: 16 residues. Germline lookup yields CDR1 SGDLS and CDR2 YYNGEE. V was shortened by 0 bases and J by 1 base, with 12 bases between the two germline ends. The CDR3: CASSVGGGEGTDTQYF. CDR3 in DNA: TGTGCCAGCAGCGTAGGCGGAGGGGAGGGCACAGATACGCAGTATTTT.

The CDR3 protein is CASSPGLAPAQYF. CDR3 sequence (DNA): TGCGCCAGCAGCCCTGGACTAGCCCCTGCGCAGTATTTT. This chain uses TRBV5-1 with TRBJ2-3; 8 bases align to TRBD2. Trimming cost V 4 bases and J 10 bases; bases outside gene matches: 8. This CDR3 comprises 13 residues. Germline V CDR1 and CDR2: SGHRS, YFSETQ.

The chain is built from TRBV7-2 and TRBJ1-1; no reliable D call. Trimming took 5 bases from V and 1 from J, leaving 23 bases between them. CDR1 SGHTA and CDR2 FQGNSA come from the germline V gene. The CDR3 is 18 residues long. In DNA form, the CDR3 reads TGTGCCAGCAGCCCCCAGGATGTTAGGGCGGGATGGAACACTGAAGCTTTCTTT. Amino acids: CASSPQDVRAGWNTEAFF.

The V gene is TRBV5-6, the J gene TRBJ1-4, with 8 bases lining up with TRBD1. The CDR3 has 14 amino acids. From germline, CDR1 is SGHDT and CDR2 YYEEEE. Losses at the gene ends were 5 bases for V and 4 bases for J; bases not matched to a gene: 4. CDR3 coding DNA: TGTGCCAGCAGTCCAGGGGGCAATAATGAAAAACTGTTTTTT. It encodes CASSPGGNNEKLFF.

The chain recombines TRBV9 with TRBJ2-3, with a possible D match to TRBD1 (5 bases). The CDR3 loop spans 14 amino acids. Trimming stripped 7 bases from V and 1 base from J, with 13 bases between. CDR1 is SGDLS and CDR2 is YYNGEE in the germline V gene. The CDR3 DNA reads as TGTGCCAGCTCAAGGACATACGGCACAGATACGCAGTATTTT. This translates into CASSRTYGTDTQYF.

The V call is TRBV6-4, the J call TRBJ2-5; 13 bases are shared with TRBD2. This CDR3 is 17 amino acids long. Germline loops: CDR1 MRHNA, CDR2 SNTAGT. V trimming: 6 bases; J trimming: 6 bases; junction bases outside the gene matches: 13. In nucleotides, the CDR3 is TGTGCCAGCAGCTCGATCCCGGGACTAGCGGGGTCGCAGACCCAGTACTTC. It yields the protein CASSSIPGLAGSQTQYF.

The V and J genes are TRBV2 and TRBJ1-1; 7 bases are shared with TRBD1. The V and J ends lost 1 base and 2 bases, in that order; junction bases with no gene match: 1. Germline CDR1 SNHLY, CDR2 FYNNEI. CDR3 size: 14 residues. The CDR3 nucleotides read TGTGCCAGCAGTGAAGGACAGGGTAACACTGAAGCTTTCTTT. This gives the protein CASSEGQGNTEAFF.

The CDR3 nucleotides read TGTGCCAGCAGTGAGCTTAGCTATGGCTACACCTTC. Translated, it gives CASSELSYGYTF. The chain has TRBV25-1 and TRBJ1-2; D is unresolved. In germline, CDR1 is MGHDK, CDR2 SYGVNS. V was trimmed by 3 bases and J by 4 bases, leaving 6 bases between them. This CDR3 spans 12 amino acids.

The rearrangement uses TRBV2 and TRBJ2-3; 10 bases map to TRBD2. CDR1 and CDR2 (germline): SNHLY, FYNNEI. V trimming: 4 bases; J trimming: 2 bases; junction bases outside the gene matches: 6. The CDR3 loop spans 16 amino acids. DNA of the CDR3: TGTGCCAGCAGTGGCTTTAGCGGGGGGATCACAGATACGCAGTATTTT. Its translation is CASSGFSGGITDTQYF. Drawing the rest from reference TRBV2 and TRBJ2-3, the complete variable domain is EPEVTQTPSHQVTQMGQEVILRCVPISNHLYFYWYRQILGQKVEFLVSFYNNEISEKSEIFDDQFSVERPDGSNFTLKIRSTKLEDSAMYFCASSGFSGGITDTQYFGPGTRLTVL.